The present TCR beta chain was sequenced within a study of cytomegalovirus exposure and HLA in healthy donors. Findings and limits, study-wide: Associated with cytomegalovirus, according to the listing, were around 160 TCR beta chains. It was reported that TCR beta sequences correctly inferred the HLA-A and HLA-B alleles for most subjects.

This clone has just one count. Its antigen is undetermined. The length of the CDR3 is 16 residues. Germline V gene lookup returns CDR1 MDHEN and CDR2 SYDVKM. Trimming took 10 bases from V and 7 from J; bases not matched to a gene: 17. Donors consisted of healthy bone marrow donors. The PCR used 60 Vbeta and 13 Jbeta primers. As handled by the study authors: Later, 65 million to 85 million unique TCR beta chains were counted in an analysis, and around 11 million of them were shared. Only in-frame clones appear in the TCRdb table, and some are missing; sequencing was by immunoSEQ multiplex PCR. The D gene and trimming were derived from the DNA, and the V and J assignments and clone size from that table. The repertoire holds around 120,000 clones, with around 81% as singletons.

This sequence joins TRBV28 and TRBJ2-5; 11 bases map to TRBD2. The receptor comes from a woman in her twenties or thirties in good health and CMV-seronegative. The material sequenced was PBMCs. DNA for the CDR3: TGTGCCACCACGGGACTAGCGGAAACTCGAGGGGGGACCCAGTACTTC. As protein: CATTGLAETRGGTQYF. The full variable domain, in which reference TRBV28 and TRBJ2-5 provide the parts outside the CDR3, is DVKVTQSSRYLVKRTGEKVFLECVQDMDHENMFWYRQDPGLGLRLIYFSYDVKMKEKGDIPEGYSVSREKKERFSLILESASTNQTSMYLCATTGLAETRGGTQYFGPGTRLLVL.